This is a list of T cell receptor beta chains from one sample in a study of blood T cell repertoires in COVID-19. Some clones are missing from TCRdb's copy, which holds only in-frame ones; the method was immunoSEQ multiplex PCR. The data show roughly 41,000 clones, roughly four fifths seen once. Sequencing was done on a sample of peripheral blood. The origin of the receptors is a woman aged 80 or over with acute or convalescent COVID-19. Each CDR3 is given with its conserved first and last residue.

TRBJ2-7,12,TRBV12-3/TRBV12-4,CASSVRLYEQYF
TRBJ2-3,15,TRBV18,CASSSLTSVADTQYF
TRBJ2-1,15,TRBV28,CASSSGLAGYNEQFF
TRBJ1-1,16,TRBV10-1,CASSECQGPTNTEAFF
TRBJ1-1,16,TRBV3-1/TRBV3-2,CASSPRAGGIYTEAFF
TRBJ2-7,14,TRBV3-1/TRBV3-2,CASSTGTGHYEQYF
TRBJ1-2,14,TRBV4-2,CASSQGGEYYGYTF
TRBJ2-1,15,TRBV6-8,CASTGRDRGVNEQFF
TRBJ2-5,14,TRBV5-4,CASSLDKYQETQYF
TRBJ2-1,15,TRBV24-1,CAVGYQQGNRNEQFF
TRBJ1-6,17,TRBV5-6,CASSLASRSSYNSPLHF
TRBJ2-3,16,TRBV27,CASRSGQGGGTDTQYF
TRBJ1-6,16,TRBV9,CASSVGTGGHNSPLHF
TRBJ2-2,16,TRBV11-2,CASSLAEGFNTGELFF
TRBJ1-1,13,TRBV7-2,CASSLLGGTEAFF
TRBJ1-2,15,TRBV5-1,CASSPTPDRMNGYTF
TRBJ1-2,13,TRBV12-3/TRBV12-4,CASRGDSPRGYTF